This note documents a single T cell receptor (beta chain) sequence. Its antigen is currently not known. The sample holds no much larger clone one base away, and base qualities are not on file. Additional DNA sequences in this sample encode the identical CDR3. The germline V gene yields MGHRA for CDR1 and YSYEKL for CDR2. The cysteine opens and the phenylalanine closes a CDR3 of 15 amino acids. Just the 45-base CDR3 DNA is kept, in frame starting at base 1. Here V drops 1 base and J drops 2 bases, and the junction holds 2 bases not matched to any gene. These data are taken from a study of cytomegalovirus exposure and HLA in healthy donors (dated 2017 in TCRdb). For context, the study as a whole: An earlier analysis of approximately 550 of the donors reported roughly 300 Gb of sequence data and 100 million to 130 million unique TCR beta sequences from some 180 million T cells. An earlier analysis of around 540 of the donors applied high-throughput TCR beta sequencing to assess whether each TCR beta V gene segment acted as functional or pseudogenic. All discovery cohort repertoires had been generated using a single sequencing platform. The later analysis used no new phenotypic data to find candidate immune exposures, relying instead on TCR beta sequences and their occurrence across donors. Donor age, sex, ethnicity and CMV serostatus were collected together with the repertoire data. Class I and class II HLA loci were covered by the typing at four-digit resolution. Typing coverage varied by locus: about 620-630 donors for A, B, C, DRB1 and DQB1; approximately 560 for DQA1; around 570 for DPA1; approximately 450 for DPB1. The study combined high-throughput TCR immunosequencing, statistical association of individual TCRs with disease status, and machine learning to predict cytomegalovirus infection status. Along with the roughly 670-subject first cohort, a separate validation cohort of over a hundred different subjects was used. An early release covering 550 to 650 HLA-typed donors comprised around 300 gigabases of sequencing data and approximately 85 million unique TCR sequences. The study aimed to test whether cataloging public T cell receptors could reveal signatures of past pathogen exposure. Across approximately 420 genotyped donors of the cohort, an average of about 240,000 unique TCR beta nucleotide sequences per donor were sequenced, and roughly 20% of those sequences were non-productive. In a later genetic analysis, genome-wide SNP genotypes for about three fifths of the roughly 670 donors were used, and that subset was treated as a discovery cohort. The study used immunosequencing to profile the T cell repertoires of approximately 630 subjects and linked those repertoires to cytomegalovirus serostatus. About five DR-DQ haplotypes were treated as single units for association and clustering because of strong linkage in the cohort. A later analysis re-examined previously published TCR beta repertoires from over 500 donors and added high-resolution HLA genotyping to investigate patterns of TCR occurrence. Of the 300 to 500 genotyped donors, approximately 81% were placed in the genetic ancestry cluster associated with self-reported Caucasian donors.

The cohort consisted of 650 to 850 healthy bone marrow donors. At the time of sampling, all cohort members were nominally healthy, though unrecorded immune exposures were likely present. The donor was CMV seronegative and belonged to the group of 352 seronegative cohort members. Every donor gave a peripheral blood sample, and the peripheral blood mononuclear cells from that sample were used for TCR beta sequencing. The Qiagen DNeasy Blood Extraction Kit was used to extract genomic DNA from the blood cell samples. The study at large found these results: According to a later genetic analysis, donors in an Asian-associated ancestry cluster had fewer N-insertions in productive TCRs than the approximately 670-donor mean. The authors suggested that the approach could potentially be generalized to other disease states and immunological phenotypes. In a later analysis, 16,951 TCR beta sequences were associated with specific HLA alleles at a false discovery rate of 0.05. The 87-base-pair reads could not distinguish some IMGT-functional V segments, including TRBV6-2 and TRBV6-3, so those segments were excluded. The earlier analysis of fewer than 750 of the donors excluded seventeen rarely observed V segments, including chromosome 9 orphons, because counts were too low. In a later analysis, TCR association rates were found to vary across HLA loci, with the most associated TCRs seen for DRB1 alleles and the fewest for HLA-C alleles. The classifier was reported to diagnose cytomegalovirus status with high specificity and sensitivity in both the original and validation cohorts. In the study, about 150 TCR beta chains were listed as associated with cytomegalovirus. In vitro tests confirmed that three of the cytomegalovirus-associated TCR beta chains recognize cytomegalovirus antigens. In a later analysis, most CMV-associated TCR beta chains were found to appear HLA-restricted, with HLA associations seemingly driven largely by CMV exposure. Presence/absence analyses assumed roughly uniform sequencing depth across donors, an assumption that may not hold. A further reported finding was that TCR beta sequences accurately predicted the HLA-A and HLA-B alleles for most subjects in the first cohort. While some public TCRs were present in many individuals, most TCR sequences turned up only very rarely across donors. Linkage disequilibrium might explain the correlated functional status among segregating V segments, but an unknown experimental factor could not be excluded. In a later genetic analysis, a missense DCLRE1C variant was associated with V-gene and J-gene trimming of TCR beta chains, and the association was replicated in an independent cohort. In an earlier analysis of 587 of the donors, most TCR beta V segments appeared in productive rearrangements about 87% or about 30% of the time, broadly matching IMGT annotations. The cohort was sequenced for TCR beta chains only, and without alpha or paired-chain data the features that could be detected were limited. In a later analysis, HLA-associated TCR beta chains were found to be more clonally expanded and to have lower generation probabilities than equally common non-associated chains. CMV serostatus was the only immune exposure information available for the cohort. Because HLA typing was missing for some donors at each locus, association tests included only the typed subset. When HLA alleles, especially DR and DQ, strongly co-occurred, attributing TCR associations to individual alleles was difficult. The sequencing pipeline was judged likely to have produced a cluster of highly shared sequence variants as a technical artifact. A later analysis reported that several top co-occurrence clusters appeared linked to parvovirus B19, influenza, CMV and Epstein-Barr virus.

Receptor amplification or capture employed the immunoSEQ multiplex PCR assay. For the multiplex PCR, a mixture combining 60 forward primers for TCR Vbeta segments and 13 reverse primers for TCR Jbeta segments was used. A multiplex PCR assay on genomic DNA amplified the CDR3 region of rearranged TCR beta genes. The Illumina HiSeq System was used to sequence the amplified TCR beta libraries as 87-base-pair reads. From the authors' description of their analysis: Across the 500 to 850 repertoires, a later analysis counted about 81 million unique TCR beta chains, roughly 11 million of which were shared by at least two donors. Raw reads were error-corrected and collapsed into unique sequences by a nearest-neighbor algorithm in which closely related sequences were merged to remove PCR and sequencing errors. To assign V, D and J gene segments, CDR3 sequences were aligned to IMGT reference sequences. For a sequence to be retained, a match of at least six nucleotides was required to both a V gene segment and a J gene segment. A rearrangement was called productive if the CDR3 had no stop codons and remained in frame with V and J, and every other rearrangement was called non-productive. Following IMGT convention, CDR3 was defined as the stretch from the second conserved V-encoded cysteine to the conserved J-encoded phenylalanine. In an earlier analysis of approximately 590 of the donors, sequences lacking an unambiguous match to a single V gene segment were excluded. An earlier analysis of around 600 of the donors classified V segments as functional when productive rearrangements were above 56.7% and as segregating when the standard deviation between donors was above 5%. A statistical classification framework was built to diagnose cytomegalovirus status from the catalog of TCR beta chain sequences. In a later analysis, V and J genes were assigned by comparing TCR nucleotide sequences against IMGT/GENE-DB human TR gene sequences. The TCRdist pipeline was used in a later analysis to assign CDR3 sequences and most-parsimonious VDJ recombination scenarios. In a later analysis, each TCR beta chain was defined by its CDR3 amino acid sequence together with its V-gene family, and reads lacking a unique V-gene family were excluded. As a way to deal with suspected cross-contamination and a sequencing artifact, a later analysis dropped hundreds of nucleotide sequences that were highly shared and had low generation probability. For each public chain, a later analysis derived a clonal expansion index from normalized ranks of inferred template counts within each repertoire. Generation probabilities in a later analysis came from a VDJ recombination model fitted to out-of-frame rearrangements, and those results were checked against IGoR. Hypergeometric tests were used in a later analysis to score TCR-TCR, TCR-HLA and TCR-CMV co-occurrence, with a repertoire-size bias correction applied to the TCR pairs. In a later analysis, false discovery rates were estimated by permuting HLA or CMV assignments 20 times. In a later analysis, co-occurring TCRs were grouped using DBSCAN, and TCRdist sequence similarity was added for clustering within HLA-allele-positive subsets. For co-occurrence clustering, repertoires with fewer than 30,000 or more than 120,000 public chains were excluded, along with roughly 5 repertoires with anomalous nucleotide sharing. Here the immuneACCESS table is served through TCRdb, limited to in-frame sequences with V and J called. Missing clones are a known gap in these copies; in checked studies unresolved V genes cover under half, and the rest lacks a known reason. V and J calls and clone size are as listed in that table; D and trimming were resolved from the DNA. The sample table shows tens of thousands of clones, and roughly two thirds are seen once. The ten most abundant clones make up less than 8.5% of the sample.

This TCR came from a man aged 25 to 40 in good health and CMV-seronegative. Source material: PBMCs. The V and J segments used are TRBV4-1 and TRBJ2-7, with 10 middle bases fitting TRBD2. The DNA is TGCGCCAGCAGCCAAGGACTAGCGGGTGCCTACGAGCAGTACTTC. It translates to CASSQGLAGAYEQYF.